Reported below is one T cell receptor beta chain. In germline, CDR1 is SGHAT, CDR2 FQNNGV. Between the trimmed V and J ends, which lost 2 bases and 4 bases, there was a span of 24 bases. This CDR3 is built from 18 residues. These data originate in a study of blood T cell repertoires in COVID-19. Study-wide context: There were acute and convalescent COVID-19 samples, and they came from the United States, Italy and Spain. In each case, the material was cDNA or gDNA derived from T cells, B-cell-depleted T cells, or PBMCs.

Using immunoSEQ multiplex PCR, the repertoire was profiled, and TCRdb retains in-frame clones only, with some absent. Here the sample spans under 450,000 clones, over 80% being singletons. Before being deemed recovered, Cohort 3 donors had two negative PCRs, clearance, or symptom resolution. This sequence originates from a woman in her forties or fifties who had recovered from COVID-19. The sequencing sample was made of PBMCs or T cells enriched from blood (not recorded which). This chain connects TRBV11-2 to TRBJ2-7; possibly TRBD2 for D (5 bases). The CDR3 protein is CASSLFAGPGSSLYEQYF. The DNA for the CDR3 is TGTGCCAGCAGCTTATTTGCGGGCCCGGGCTCTAGTTTGTACGAGCAGTACTTC.